Listed below are T cell receptor beta chains from one sample, sequenced in a study of T-cell reconstitution after alpha-beta-depleted transplantation in children. TCRdb processed the PCR reads anew with MiXCR; each CDR3 protein has one entry. The sample shows around 300,000 distinct CDR3 sequences, 10% of them seen only once. The sequencing used PBMCs, collected before TCRalphabeta/CD19-depleted stem cell transplant. The origin of the receptors is a boy under two years old with acute myeloid leukemia, due to receive a stem cell transplant. CDR3s include the opening cysteine and the closing phenylalanine or tryptophan. The order of the fields is D gene, J gene, clone size, V gene, CDR3 length, CDR3 DNA, CDR3 protein. The D gene is left open where the match is weak. Rows may omit the clone size; those that give it use once, few, many or a size class.

D gene: .; J gene: TRBJ2-7; clone size: many; V gene: TRBV29-1; CDR3 length: 15; CDR3 DNA: TGCAGCGTTGGGGGAGAAGTGTGGGGCTCCTACGAGCAGTACTTC; CDR3 protein: CSVGGEVWGSYEQYF
D gene: .; J gene: TRBJ2-1; clone size: .; V gene: TRBV24-1; CDR3 length: 15; CDR3 DNA: TGTGCCACCAGTGATCCCCAGGGAGGCTACAATGAGCAGTTCTTC; CDR3 protein: CATSDPQGGYNEQFF
D gene: .; J gene: TRBJ1-1; clone size: many; V gene: TRBV7-3; CDR3 length: 13; CDR3 DNA: TGTGCCAGCAGCTTCGCAGAGAACACTGAAGCTTTCTTT; CDR3 protein: CASSFAENTEAFF
D gene: .; J gene: TRBJ2-1; clone size: few; V gene: TRBV11-2; CDR3 length: 19; CDR3 DNA: TGTGCCAGCAGCTTAGGTCGCGTAGCGGTAGTAAGCTCCTACAATGAGCAGTTCTTC; CDR3 protein: CASSLGRVAVVSSYNEQFF
D gene: TRBD2; J gene: TRBJ2-6; clone size: few; V gene: TRBV7-2; CDR3 length: 21; CDR3 DNA: TGTGCCAGCAGCTTAGTCGCGGCGGGGCTAGCGGCCCTCTCTGGGGCCAACGTCCTGACTTTC; CDR3 protein: CASSLVAAGLAALSGANVLTF
D gene: TRBD2; J gene: TRBJ2-3; clone size: .; V gene: TRBV28; CDR3 length: 17; CDR3 DNA: TGTGCCAGCAGTAAGGGACTAGCGGGGGGACGCACAGATACGCAGTATTTT; CDR3 protein: CASSKGLAGGRTDTQYF
D gene: TRBD1; J gene: TRBJ2-4; clone size: many; V gene: TRBV20-1; CDR3 length: 14; CDR3 DNA: TGCAGTGCTAGAGATGGGACAGGGGGGGACATTCAGTACTTC; CDR3 protein: CSARDGTGGDIQYF
D gene: TRBD2; J gene: TRBJ2-3; clone size: many; V gene: TRBV5-5; CDR3 length: 14; CDR3 DNA: TGTGCCAGCAGCGGGACTAGCGGCACAGATACGCAGTATTTT; CDR3 protein: CASSGTSGTDTQYF
D gene: .; J gene: TRBJ2-1; clone size: .; V gene: TRBV24-1; CDR3 length: 16; CDR3 DNA: TGTGCCACCAGTGATCGGTGGGGGGGGGGCTTGAATGAGCAGTTCTTC; CDR3 protein: CATSDRWGGGLNEQFF
D gene: TRBD2; J gene: TRBJ2-1; clone size: .; V gene: TRBV20-1; CDR3 length: 18; CDR3 DNA: TGCAGTGCTTGTGACCCTGGGACTAGCGGGAGTTTCGGGGATGAGCAGTTCTTC; CDR3 protein: CSACDPGTSGSFGDEQFF
D gene: TRBD1; J gene: TRBJ1-2; clone size: .; V gene: TRBV20-1; CDR3 length: 14; CDR3 DNA: TGCAGTGCTGGGAAAGGGACAGGGAACTATGGCTACACCTTC; CDR3 protein: CSAGKGTGNYGYTF
D gene: .; J gene: TRBJ1-2; clone size: .; V gene: TRBV12-3/TRBV12-4; CDR3 length: 15; CDR3 DNA: TGTGCCAGCAGTTCCACCCGACAGGCCACCTATGGCTACACCTTC; CDR3 protein: CASSSTRQATYGYTF
D gene: .; J gene: TRBJ1-5; clone size: .; V gene: TRBV7-6; CDR3 length: 13; CDR3 DNA: TGTGCCAGCAGCTGGGGTGGCAATCAGCCCCAGCATTTT; CDR3 protein: CASSWGGNQPQHF
D gene: TRBD1; J gene: TRBJ2-5; clone size: .; V gene: TRBV20-1; CDR3 length: 13; CDR3 DNA: TGCAGTGCTCCCGGGACAGTGACAGAGACCCAGTACTTC; CDR3 protein: CSAPGTVTETQYF
D gene: .; J gene: TRBJ1-5; clone size: once; V gene: TRBV28; CDR3 length: 16; CDR3 DNA: TGTGCCAGCAGCGCTCCCGGATCAACGGGCAATCAGCCCCAGCATTTT; CDR3 protein: CASSAPGSTGNQPQHF
D gene: .; J gene: TRBJ2-1; clone size: .; V gene: TRBV7-3; CDR3 length: 14; CDR3 DNA: TGTGCCAGCAGCTTAGGGGGCGGAATCCATGAGCAGTTCTTC; CDR3 protein: CASSLGGGIHEQFF
D gene: TRBD2; J gene: TRBJ2-5; clone size: few; V gene: TRBV5-1; CDR3 length: 18; CDR3 DNA: TGCGCCAGCAGCTTGTTGGCTAGCGGGAGCGGTACCCAAGAGACCCAGTACTTC; CDR3 protein: CASSLLASGSGTQETQYF
D gene: TRBD1; J gene: TRBJ2-7; clone size: many; V gene: TRBV9; CDR3 length: 15; CDR3 DNA: TGTGCCAGCAGCCTTCACCCAGACAGGGGCTACGAGCAGTACTTC; CDR3 protein: CASSLHPDRGYEQYF
D gene: .; J gene: TRBJ2-1; clone size: .; V gene: TRBV28; CDR3 length: 16; CDR3 DNA: TGTGCCAGCAGTTTAAGGGTGGGGGCGTCCTACAATGAGCAGTTCTTC; CDR3 protein: CASSLRVGASYNEQFF
D gene: .; J gene: TRBJ2-4; clone size: many; V gene: TRBV5-6; CDR3 length: 17; CDR3 DNA: TGTGCCAGCAGCTCCCGCCGGGGCGAACTAGCCAAAAACATTCAGTACTTC; CDR3 protein: CASSSRRGELAKNIQYF
D gene: TRBD1; J gene: TRBJ2-2; clone size: many; V gene: TRBV7-7; CDR3 length: 16; CDR3 DNA: TGTGCTAGCAGCTTAGCAGACAGGGCACACACCGGGGAGCTGTTTTTT; CDR3 protein: CASSLADRAHTGELFF
D gene: TRBD2; J gene: TRBJ2-7; clone size: many; V gene: TRBV12-3/TRBV12-4; CDR3 length: 16; CDR3 DNA: TGTGCCAGCAGTCCGGCTAGCGGGGGCCGGAGGAACGAGCAGTACTTC; CDR3 protein: CASSPASGGRRNEQYF
D gene: TRBD2; J gene: TRBJ2-2; clone size: .; V gene: TRBV4-1; CDR3 length: 18; CDR3 DNA: TGCGCCAGCAGCCGAGAGAGTGCGGGGGGGGGTGGCACCGGGGAGCTGTTTTTT; CDR3 protein: CASSRESAGGGGTGELFF